This is a list of T cell receptor beta chains from one sample in a study of identical twins. Each CDR3 protein is one row after TCRdb ran MiXCR on the 5' RACE reads. The sample includes about 260,000 distinct CDR3 sequences, about 7% seen only once; the top ten take more than 3%. These data were likewise used in another study, on yellow fever vaccine responses in identical twins.

The sequencing input was memory (CD45RO+) T cells sorted from blood. Receptor source: a woman under 30 in good health. Each CDR3 is given without its conserved first and last residue. A D gene is named only where the DNA matches it firmly.

J | D | V | CDR3
TRBJ2-3 | . | TRBV5-1 | ASSPNPSTADTQY
TRBJ1-1 | . | TRBV19 | ASSVTGRGTEAF
TRBJ2-2 | . | TRBV9 | ASSGDMMNTGELF
TRBJ2-2 | . | TRBV27 | ASSSTSWAGELF
TRBJ2-5 | . | TRBV12-3/TRBV12-4 | ASSSTRGRRTQY
TRBJ2-7 | TRBD2 | TRBV20-1 | SANPTSGPSSYEQY
TRBJ2-2 | TRBD2 | TRBV6-1 | ASSRGLAGGVGELF
TRBJ1-1 | . | TRBV11-2 | ASSLVGLENTEAF
TRBJ1-6 | . | TRBV2 | ASRVYNSPLH
TRBJ2-5 | . | TRBV5-1 | ASSLDGSEKTQY
TRBJ2-7 | TRBD2 | TRBV18 | ASSPPGGVGEQY
TRBJ2-1 | . | TRBV12-3/TRBV12-4 | ASSLGGRPEQF
TRBJ2-1 | TRBD2 | TRBV28 | ASSSQIAGGHEQF
TRBJ2-1 | TRBD2 | TRBV7-2 | ASSAIGGAVINEQF
TRBJ1-3 | . | TRBV29-1 | SVRDRSGNTIY
TRBJ2-5 | . | TRBV2 | ASSERETQY
TRBJ2-3 | . | TRBV7-2 | ASSRGSFLGTDTQY
TRBJ2-3 | TRBD2 | TRBV6-1 | ASSLLAGGTDTQY
TRBJ1-3 | . | TRBV6-1 | ASSERSLSGNTIY
TRBJ1-6 | . | TRBV5-6 | ASSSRNSYNSPLH
TRBJ1-5 | TRBD1 | TRBV12-3/TRBV12-4 | ASSKGQGLGNQPQH
TRBJ2-7 | TRBD1 | TRBV20-1 | SARRGQGAHEQY
TRBJ2-1 | . | TRBV11-2 | ASSLREALADYSYNEQF
TRBJ1-6 | TRBD1 | TRBV5-5 | ASSLATGVGSPLH
TRBJ1-2 | . | TRBV11-3 | ASSLAGSGYT
TRBJ2-1 | TRBD2 | TRBV28 | ASSRGLAGGEQF
TRBJ2-3 | . | TRBV29-1 | SVEDRVLDTQY
TRBJ2-1 | TRBD2 | TRBV5-1 | ASSTQGGSRGEQF
TRBJ1-1 | . | TRBV7-2 | ASSQGQLNTEAF
TRBJ2-1 | TRBD2 | TRBV24-1 | ATSDPLSGRTYNEQF
TRBJ1-5 | . | TRBV2 | ASSPNPGEQPQH
TRBJ2-1 | . | TRBV20-1 | SARVNEQF
TRBJ1-4 | TRBD1 | TRBV12-3/TRBV12-4 | ASLRMTGKNEKLF
TRBJ2-5 | . | TRBV21-1 | AIPSREGQETQY
TRBJ2-1 | . | TRBV5-4 | ASRGASEQF
TRBJ1-3 | . | TRBV11-2 | ASSSGGVLSGNTIY
TRBJ1-5 | TRBD1 | TRBV12-3/TRBV12-4 | ASSYSGGSNQPQH
TRBJ2-5 | TRBD1 | TRBV5-1 | ASSPDRVRWLETQY
TRBJ2-2 | . | TRBV7-7 | ASSLNPYTGELF
TRBJ2-3 | TRBD2 | TRBV7-6 | ASSLVAGGSTDTQY
TRBJ2-5 | TRBD1 | TRBV5-1 | ASSRGQGAGQETQY
TRBJ2-7 | TRBD2 | TRBV20-1 | SATTSGGQPYEQY
TRBJ2-7 | TRBD2 | TRBV7-6 | ASSLSDSGGYEQY
TRBJ1-4 | TRBD1 | TRBV7-8 | ASSLQGRNEKLF
TRBJ2-4 | . | TRBV2 | ASSELSGLLKNIQY
TRBJ1-2 | TRBD1 | TRBV7-9 | ASRQSDRGIEGYT
TRBJ1-5 | . | TRBV5-1 | ASSFGGASNQPQH
TRBJ2-5 | . | TRBV12-3/TRBV12-4 | ASSSVEGGETQY
TRBJ2-7 | . | TRBV29-1 | SVRVGYEQY
TRBJ2-4 | TRBD2 | TRBV5-1 | ASSGGDFAKNIQY
TRBJ1-1 | TRBD1 | TRBV15 | ATSRGGTGNTEAF
TRBJ2-1 | . | TRBV14 | ASSQVPNEQF
TRBJ1-1 | . | TRBV28 | ASSLIGWVDTEAF
TRBJ2-7 | . | TRBV5-6 | ASSARAGHYEQY
TRBJ2-3 | TRBD1 | TRBV29-1 | SVGQFSTDTQY
TRBJ2-1 | . | TRBV2 | ASSDWAGVSFNEQF
TRBJ2-6 | . | TRBV2 | ASMGGRGTLSGANVLT
TRBJ2-5 | TRBD1 | TRBV5-1 | ASSLAGAGGNQETQY
TRBJ2-1 | . | TRBV28 | ALSGGPFSYNEQF